This T cell receptor (beta chain) was profiled in a study of CD8+ T cells in alopecia areata. General study results and limits: A large proportion of expanded lesional clones were detected persisting in scalp and blood during tofacitinib.

Isolated RNA was reverse transcribed into cDNA used as the sequencing template. Using immunoSEQ multiplex PCR, the repertoire was profiled, and TCRdb retains in-frame clones only, with some absent. The table includes 140,000 to 150,000 clones, about 51% detected once. Germline V gene sequence: CDR1 MNHNY, CDR2 SVGAGI (reference sequence). The V gene lost 5 bases and the J gene lost 4 bases, with 11 bases spanning the gap. The CDR3 extends over 13 amino acids. This clone was counted between two and nine times. Its antigen is unknown. The treatment here: oral pan-JAK inhibitor, 5-10 mg twice daily. The rearrangement joins TRBV6-6 to TRBJ1-1, with a weak D call TRBD1 (6 bases). Material: CD8+ T cells sorted from blood, obtained at week 4, from a patient treated with tofacitinib. The sequence was obtained from a human donor with alopecia areata. The CDR3 coding sequence is TGTGCCAGCAGTGAGGGAGGGGGCACTGAAGCTTTCTTT. Translation gives CASSEGGGTEAFF.